This T cell receptor (beta chain) is drawn from a study of a mutant IDH1 vaccine in newly diagnosed glioma. The repertoire was sequenced with immunoSEQ multiplex PCR; TCRdb's copy has only in-frame clones and lacks some. The sample lists roughly 71,000 clones, 65% to 90% occurring once. The CDR3 has 15 amino acids. Deletions cut 6 bases from V and 5 bases from J, with 17 bases between. Germline values: CDR1 MNHNS, CDR2 SASEGT. The time point here: baseline, week 1 (first vaccination visit). Treatment reported: pre-vaccination baseline after standard-of-care therapy. The source is a man aged 25-45 years with glioma. J is TRBJ1-5 and V is TRBV6-1, with D maybe TRBD1 (5 bases). Sequencing was performed on PBMCs, taken from a glioma patient treated with radiotherapy, temozolomide or both. The CDR3, as DNA: TGTGCCAGCAGACGGGGCCTCCTCGGGCATCAGCCCCAGCATTTT. This codes for CASRRGLLGHQPQHF.